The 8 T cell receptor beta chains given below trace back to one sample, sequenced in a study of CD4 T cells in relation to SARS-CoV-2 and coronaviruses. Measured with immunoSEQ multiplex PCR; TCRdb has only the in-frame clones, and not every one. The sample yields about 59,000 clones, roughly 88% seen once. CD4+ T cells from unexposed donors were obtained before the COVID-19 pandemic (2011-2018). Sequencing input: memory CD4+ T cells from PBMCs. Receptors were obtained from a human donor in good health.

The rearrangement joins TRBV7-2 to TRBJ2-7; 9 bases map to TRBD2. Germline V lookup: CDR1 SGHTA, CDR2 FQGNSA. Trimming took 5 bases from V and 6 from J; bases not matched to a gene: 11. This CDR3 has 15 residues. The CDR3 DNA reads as TGTGCCAGCAGCCCGTTCATAGCGGGAGTACGCGAGCAGTACTTC. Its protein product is CASSPFIAGVREQYF.

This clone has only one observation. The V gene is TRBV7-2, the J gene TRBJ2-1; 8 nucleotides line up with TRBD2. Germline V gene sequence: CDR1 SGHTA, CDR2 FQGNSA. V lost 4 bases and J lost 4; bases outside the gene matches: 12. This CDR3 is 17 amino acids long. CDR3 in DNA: TGTGCCAGCAGCTCACTCCCTACTAGCGGCAAATACAATGAGCAGTTCTTC. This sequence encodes CASSSLPTSGKYNEQFF.

DNA for the CDR3: TGTGCCAGCACTCACCCGACAGGGAATGGACCCCAGCATTTT. It is translated as CASTHPTGNGPQHF. V gene TRBV19 combines with J gene TRBJ1-5; TRBD1 agrees at 7 bases. CDR1 and CDR2 from the germline V gene are LNHDA and SQIVND (reference sequence). V shed 9 bases and J 10 bases; nucleotides not matched to a gene: 15. This CDR3 region has 14 residues.

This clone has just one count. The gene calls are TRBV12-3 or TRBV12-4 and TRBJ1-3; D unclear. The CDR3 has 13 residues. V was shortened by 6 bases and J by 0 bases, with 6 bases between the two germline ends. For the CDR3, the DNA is TGTGCCAGCAGACCGAGCTCTGGAAACACCATATATTTT. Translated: CASRPSSGNTIYF.

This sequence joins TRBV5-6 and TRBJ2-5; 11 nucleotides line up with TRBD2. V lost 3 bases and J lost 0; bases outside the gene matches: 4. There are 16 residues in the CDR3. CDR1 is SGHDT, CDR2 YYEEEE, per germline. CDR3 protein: CASSSPSGRHQETQYF. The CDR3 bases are TGTGCCAGCAGCTCCCCTAGCGGGAGGCACCAAGAGACCCAGTACTTC.

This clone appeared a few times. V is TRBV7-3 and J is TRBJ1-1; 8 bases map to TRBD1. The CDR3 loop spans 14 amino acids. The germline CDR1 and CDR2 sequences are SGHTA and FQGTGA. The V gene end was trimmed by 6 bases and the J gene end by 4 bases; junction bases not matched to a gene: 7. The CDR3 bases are TGTGCCAGCAGTGACAGGGGTGGGGCCACTGAAGCTTTCTTT. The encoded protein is CASSDRGGATEAFF.

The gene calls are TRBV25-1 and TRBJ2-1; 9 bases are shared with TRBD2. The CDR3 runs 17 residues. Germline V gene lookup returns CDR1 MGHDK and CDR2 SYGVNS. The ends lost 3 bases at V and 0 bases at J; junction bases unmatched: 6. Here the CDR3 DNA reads TGTGCCAGCAGTGAGCTTAGCGGGAGAGACTCCTACAATGAGCAGTTCTTC. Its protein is CASSELSGRDSYNEQFF.

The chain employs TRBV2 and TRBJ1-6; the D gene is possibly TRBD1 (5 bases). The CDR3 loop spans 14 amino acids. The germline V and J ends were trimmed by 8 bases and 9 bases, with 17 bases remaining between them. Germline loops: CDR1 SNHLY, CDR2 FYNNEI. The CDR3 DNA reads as TGTGCCAGCCTACGCTCGGCCGGGGGTTCACCCCTCCACTTT. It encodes CASLRSAGGSPLHF.